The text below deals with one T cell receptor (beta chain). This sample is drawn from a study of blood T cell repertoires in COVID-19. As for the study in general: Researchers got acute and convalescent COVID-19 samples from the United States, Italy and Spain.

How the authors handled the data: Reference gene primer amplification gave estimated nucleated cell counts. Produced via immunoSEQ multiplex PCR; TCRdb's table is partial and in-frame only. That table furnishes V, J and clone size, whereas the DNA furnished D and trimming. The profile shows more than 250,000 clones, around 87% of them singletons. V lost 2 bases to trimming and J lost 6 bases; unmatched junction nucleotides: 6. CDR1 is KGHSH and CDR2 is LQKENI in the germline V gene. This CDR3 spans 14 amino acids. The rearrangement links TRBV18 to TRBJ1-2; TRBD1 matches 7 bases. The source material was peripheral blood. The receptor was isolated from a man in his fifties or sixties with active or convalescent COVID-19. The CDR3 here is CASSPETGINGYTF. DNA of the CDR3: TGTGCCAGCTCACCAGAGACAGGGATTAATGGCTACACCTTC.